The 21 T cell receptor beta chains in this list originate from one sample, sequenced in a study of T-cell reconstitution after alpha-beta-depleted transplantation in children. It was with unique molecular identifiers that the TCRbeta library was prepared. TCRdb used MiXCR to reprocess the PCR reads, holding one entry per CDR3 protein. The table records about 540,000 distinct CDR3 sequences, 15% to 20% of them present only once. The sequenced sample was PBMCs from the stem cell graft donor, obtained from the stem cell graft. These receptors came from a human donor who donated a stem cell graft to a child with acute lymphoblastic leukemia.

The rearrangement uses TRBV12-3 or TRBV12-4 and TRBJ2-4; D is uncertain. This CDR3 is built from 15 residues. The germline V and J ends were trimmed by 2 bases and 0 bases, with 8 bases remaining between them. CDR3 nucleotide sequence: TGTGCCAGCAGTTTATTTAAAGTAGCCAAAAACATTCAGTACTTC. Its protein is CASSLFKVAKNIQYF.

This chain uses TRBV5-4 with TRBJ2-2; 7 bases align to TRBD2. CDR1 is SGHNT and CDR2 is YYREEE in the germline V gene (reference sequence). The CDR3 spans 15 residues. The V segment lost 0 bases and the J segment 2 bases; nucleotides outside the gene matches: 1. DNA for the CDR3: TGTGCCAGCAGCTTGGGAGCGGGAAACACCGGGGAGCTGTTTTTT. This translates into CASSLGAGNTGELFF. The whole variable domain, remainder taken from reference TRBV5-4 and TRBJ2-2, is ETGVTQSPTHLIKTRGQQVTLRCSSQSGHNTVSWYQQALGQGPQFIFQYYREEENGRGNFPPRFSGLQFPNYSSELNVNALELDDSALYLCASSLGAGNTGELFFGEGSRLTVL.

The chain carries TRBV5-1 and TRBJ1-3, with D possibly matching TRBD1 (6 bases). Germline V gene sequence: CDR1 SGHRS, CDR2 YFSETQ. The CDR3 runs 16 residues. Trimming took off 3 bases at V and 9 bases at J, with 22 bases between the two ends. The CDR3 DNA sequence: TGCGCCAGCAGCTGCCGGACAGTCCTGCCGACTGTCACCATATATTTT. It yields the protein CASSCRTVLPTVTIYF.

This clonotype was counted ten times or more. The V gene is TRBV4-2, the J gene TRBJ1-1; the D is unclear. V was cut by 0 bases and J by 0 bases, with 2 bases left in between. The V gene's germline CDR1 is LGHNA and CDR2 YNFKEQ. This CDR3 is 13 amino acids long. CDR3 amino acids: CASSQDLNTEAFF. DNA for the CDR3: TGTGCCAGCAGCCAAGACCTGAACACTGAAGCTTTCTTT.

The chain is built from TRBV4-1 and TRBJ2-3, with D perhaps matching TRBD1 (5 bases). The CDR3 runs 14 residues. Trimming left V 8 bases short and J 8 bases short, with 20 bases between. From germline, CDR1 is MGHRA and CDR2 YSYEKL. The CDR3 spells CASVQTERVGTQYF. As DNA, the CDR3 is TGCGCCAGCGTCCAGACAGAGCGTGTAGGTACGCAGTATTTT.

This clonotype was seen a handful of times. The rearrangement joins TRBV20-1 to TRBJ2-7, with D possibly TRBD2 on 6 matching bases. The CDR3 is 12 amino acids. The V gene's germline CDR1 is DFQATT and CDR2 SNEGSKA (reference sequence). V was cut by 5 bases and J by 6 bases, with 14 bases left in between. The CDR3, as DNA: TGCAGTGCTGGGCGGGGAAGGGGCGAGCAGTACTTC. It codes for CSAGRGRGEQYF.

J is TRBJ2-2 and V is TRBV20-1; the match to TRBD2 covers 10 bases. The CDR3 is 14 residues long. CDR1 is DFQATT and CDR2 is SNEGSKA in the germline V gene (reference sequence). Trimming removed 0 bases from V and 10 bases from J; junction bases left unmatched: 5. CDR3 coding DNA: TGCAGTGCTAGAGAACCTAGCGGGGGATTGGAGCTGTTTTTT. Its translation is CSAREPSGGLELFF.

The sample holds a few counts of this clonotype. The rearrangement uses TRBV13 and TRBJ2-7; 7 bases line up with TRBD2. The trim removed 6 bases at V and 0 bases at J, leaving 5 bases unmatched. The germline V gene encodes CDR1 PRHDT and CDR2 FYEKMQ (reference sequence). The CDR3 sequence is 14 residues long. The CDR3 region has the DNA TGTGCCAGCAGTCGGGGGGTGAGCTCCTACGAGCAGTACTTC. Translated: CASSRGVSSYEQYF.

The genes are TRBV12-3 or TRBV12-4 and TRBJ2-3; D is perhaps TRBD2 (6 bases). The CDR3 contains 15 residues. V lost 5 bases and J 6 bases, leaving 18 bases between the germline ends. The CDR3 DNA follows: TGTGCCAGCAGTCCTCCCCCGGGAGAAAGTGATACGCAGTATTTT. This translates into CASSPPPGESDTQYF.

This clonotype was seen more than once but under ten times. The chain has TRBV7-9 and TRBJ2-7; D remains unclear. This CDR3 contains 12 residues. Germline assignment: CDR1 SEHNR and CDR2 FQNEAQ (reference sequence). The ends were cut back, 0 bases at V and 5 bases at J, with 5 bases in the middle. The CDR3 DNA is TGTGCCAGCAGCTTAGCGATGGACGAGCAGTACTTC. Translated: CASSLAMDEQYF.

The genes are TRBV5-1 and TRBJ2-7; TRBD2 matches 10 bases. The germline CDR1 and CDR2 sequences are SGHRS and YFSETQ. J lost 4 bases, V lost 0 bases, and 7 bases had no gene match. The CDR3 has 16 residues. CDR3: CASSLVSLAGEYEQYF. The DNA for the CDR3 is TGCGCCAGCAGCTTGGTTTCGCTAGCGGGAGAATACGAGCAGTACTTC.

V and J are TRBV12-3 or TRBV12-4 and TRBJ1-5; perhaps TRBD1 as D (5 bases). V lost 3 bases to trimming and J lost 0 bases, with 9 bases between them. The CDR3 runs 15 residues. The CDR3 DNA is TGTGCCAGCAGTTTGACAGCTAATAGCAATCAGCCCCAGCATTTT. Its translation is CASSLTANSNQPQHF.

The genes are TRBV5-1 and TRBJ2-5; D is unclear. CDR1 and CDR2 from the germline V gene are SGHRS and YFSETQ. Trimming took off 3 bases at V and 3 bases at J, with 9 bases between the two ends. The CDR3 is 13 residues long. The CDR3 DNA reads TGCGCCAGCAGCTCCACCATAGAAGAGACCCAGTACTTC. Its translation is CASSSTIEETQYF. Filled out from reference TRBV5-1 and TRBJ2-5, the complete variable domain reads KAGVTQTPRYLIKTRGQQVTLSCSPISGHRSVSWYQQTPGQGLQFLFEYFSETQRNKGNFPGRFSGRQFSNSRSEMNVSTLELGDSALYLCASSSTIEETQYFGPGTRLLVL.

V is TRBV5-1 and J is TRBJ2-7; D gene unclear. The germline CDR1 and CDR2 sequences are SGHRS and YFSETQ. V was clipped by 4 bases and J by 0 bases, with 14 bases between them. This CDR3 has 15 residues. The chain's CDR3 is CASSRDTSRSYEQYF. DNA for the CDR3: TGCGCCAGCAGCAGAGACACATCCCGCTCCTACGAGCAGTACTTC. Supplemented by reference TRBV5-1 and TRBJ2-7, the full variable domain reads KAGVTQTPRYLIKTRGQQVTLSCSPISGHRSVSWYQQTPGQGLQFLFEYFSETQRNKGNFPGRFSGRQFSNSRSEMNVSTLELGDSALYLCASSRDTSRSYEQYFGPGTRLTVT.

This clonotype was found a few times. V gene TRBV5-1 combines with J gene TRBJ2-7; D tentatively reads TRBD1 or TRBD2 (5 bases each). The V gene's germline CDR1 is SGHRS and CDR2 YFSETQ. CDR3 length: 13 residues. Trimming left V 6 bases short and J 3 bases short, with 13 bases between. CDR3 sequence reads: CASNEGDRYEQYF. The CDR3 region has the DNA TGCGCCAGCAACGAAGGGGACCGCTACGAGCAGTACTTC.

The chain combines TRBV20-1 with TRBJ2-7; TRBD1 is a possible D gene (7 bases). Germline V CDR1 and CDR2: DFQATT, SNEGSKA (reference sequence). This CDR3 has 15 amino acids. Trimming left V 6 bases short and J 2 bases short, with 20 bases between. This CDR3 is CSAQGGESLPYEQYF. The CDR3 nucleotides read TGCAGTGCCCAGGGGGGAGAGAGCCTTCCCTACGAGCAGTACTTC.

This clonotype appeared a few times. The chain combines TRBV9 with TRBJ2-3, with 7 bases aligning to TRBD2. V lost 0 bases, J lost 6 bases, and 10 bases stayed unmatched. Looked up from germline, CDR1 is SGDLS and CDR2 is YYNGEE. The CDR3 runs 16 residues. The CDR3 is CASSVGAAGAPDTQYF. The CDR3 DNA sequence: TGTGCCAGCAGCGTAGGTGCTGCGGGAGCTCCGGATACGCAGTATTTT.

This clonotype occurred a few times. The chain carries TRBV20-1 and TRBJ1-2; a possible D gene is TRBD1 (6 bases). Per germline, CDR1 DFQATT and CDR2 SNEGSKA (reference sequence). The CDR3 covers 14 residues. Trimming pared 5 bases from V and 6 bases from J, leaving 19 bases between. Here the CDR3 DNA reads TGCAGTGCTGAAACAGGACAGCCCCCCGATGGCTACACCTTC. The encoded protein is CSAETGQPPDGYTF.

This clonotype showed up just a few times. This chain uses TRBV12-3 or TRBV12-4 with TRBJ2-1; possibly TRBD1 for D (5 bases). V lost 6 bases and J 5 bases, leaving 14 bases between the germline ends. The CDR3 has 14 amino acids. For the CDR3, the DNA is TGTGCCAGCAGACGAGGAAGGGGCCACAATGAGCAGTTCTTC. Its protein product is CASRRGRGHNEQFF.

The rearrangement uses TRBV4-1 and TRBJ2-1, with D unclear. Trimming pared 1 base from V and 6 bases from J, leaving 7 bases between. CDR1 MGHRA and CDR2 YSYEKL come from the germline V gene. The CDR3 covers 13 residues. The CDR3 sequence: CASSQVLRNEQFF. The CDR3 DNA reads as TGCGCCAGCAGCCAAGTACTGCGCAATGAGCAGTTCTTC.

The rearrangement links TRBV7-2 to TRBJ1-2; a weak D match, TRBD1 (5 bases). The germline CDR1 and CDR2 sequences are SGHTA and FQGNSA. Trimming pared 0 bases from V and 6 bases from J, leaving 14 bases between. This CDR3 has 15 residues. In nucleotides, the CDR3 is TGTGCCAGCAGCTTAGCGGGGCGGGGATGGGATGGCTACACCTTC. Protein: CASSLAGRGWDGYTF.